The next 9 T cell receptor beta chains were all read from a single sample in a study of blood T cell repertoires in COVID-19. Profiled with immunoSEQ multiplex PCR; TCRdb holds only in-frame clones, not every one. The sample carries more than 70,000 clones, nearly 90% recorded once. The sequenced sample consisted of peripheral blood. The origin of the receptors is a man aged 45-65 years with acute or convalescent COVID-19.

V and J are TRBV6-5 and TRBJ1-3, with D perhaps TRBD1 (6 bases). With 7 bases removed from V and 3 bases from J, the gap between germline ends came to 13 bases. Germline CDR1 MNHEY, CDR2 SVGAGI. The length of the CDR3 is 14 residues. The CDR3 sequence: CASKADSGGNTIYF. CDR3 nucleotides: TGTGCCAGCAAGGCGGACAGCGGTGGAAACACCATATATTTT.

This rearrangement joins TRBV7-2 to TRBJ1-1, with D perhaps TRBD1 (5 bases). Germline assignment: CDR1 SGHTA and CDR2 FQGNSA. This CDR3 contains 14 residues. V was cut by 5 bases and J by 0 bases, with 10 bases left in between. The DNA for the CDR3 is TGTGCCAGCAGCCCGGACACTGTGAACACTGAAGCTTTCTTT. Amino acid sequence: CASSPDTVNTEAFF. The entire variable domain, with the rest obtained from reference TRBV7-2 and TRBJ1-1, is as follows: GAGVSQSPSNKVTEKGKDVELRCDPISGHTALYWYRQSLGQGLEFLIYFQGNSAPDKSGLPSDRFSAERTGGSVSTLTIQRTQQEDSAVYLCASSPDTVNTEAFFGQGTRLTVV.

The chain links TRBV11-2 to TRBJ2-2; 14 bases agree with TRBD2. Per the germline V gene, CDR1 is SGHAT and CDR2 is FQNNGV. The length of the CDR3 is 17 residues. Trimming at V came to 3 bases and at J to 4 bases, leaving 4 bases not matched to a gene. This chain's CDR3 is CASSFRLAGGRTGELFF. In nucleotides, the CDR3 is TGTGCCAGCAGCTTCCGACTAGCGGGGGGGCGCACCGGGGAGCTGTTTTTT.

The chain has TRBV6-5 and TRBJ2-3, with TRBD2 matching 8 bases. V was clipped by 5 bases and J by 4 bases; unmatched bases: 8. The CDR3 is 15 residues long. Per the germline V gene, CDR1 is MNHEY and CDR2 is SVGAGI. In DNA, the CDR3 is TGTGCCAGCAGTCTCGGGGGGGCTGGCGCAGATACGCAGTATTTT. It yields the protein CASSLGGAGADTQYF.

The chain is built from TRBV29-1 and TRBJ1-1; tentatively, D is TRBD1 (5 bases). The V end lost 1 base, the J end lost 0 bases, and 6 bases lay between the germline ends. The germline V gene encodes CDR1 SQVTM and CDR2 ANQGSEA. This CDR3 has 13 amino acids. DNA of the CDR3: TGCAGCGTTGAAGGACAGATGAACACTGAAGCTTTCTTT. It is translated as CSVEGQMNTEAFF.

The rearrangement uses TRBV4-1 and TRBJ2-7; TRBD2 might be the D (6 bases). From germline, CDR1 is MGHRA and CDR2 YSYEKL. Trimming took 4 bases from V and 7 from J, leaving 17 bases between them. CDR3 length: 14 amino acids. Here the CDR3 DNA reads TGCGCCAGCAGCCCGGGGACTGGCCCACAGGAGCAGTACTTC. Protein: CASSPGTGPQEQYF.

This chain uses TRBV6-1 with TRBJ1-5; TRBD1 matches at 7 bases. The CDR3 extends over 14 amino acids. Germline trimming cut 3 bases from V and 9 bases from J; bases unmatched to any gene: 8. Germline CDR1 and CDR2: MNHNS and SASEGT. The chain's CDR3 is CASSDDRAIGPQHF. In nucleotides, the CDR3 is TGTGCCAGCAGTGACGACAGGGCCATAGGGCCCCAGCATTTT.

The genes are TRBV19 and TRBJ2-2; D might be TRBD2 (5 bases). CDR3 size: 12 residues. The V end was cut by 7 bases, the J end by 5 bases, with 8 bases between. Germline values: CDR1 LNHDA, CDR2 SQIVND (reference sequence). Here the CDR3 DNA reads TGTGCCAGTAAGCGGCGGACCGGGGAGCTGTTTTTT. It codes for CASKRRTGELFF.

The gene calls are TRBV4-2 and TRBJ1-2, with 9 bases aligning to TRBD1. Unmatched junction bases numbered 4, after V lost 0 bases and J lost 8 bases. This CDR3 has 14 amino acids. CDR1 and CDR2 from the germline V gene are LGHNA and YNFKEQ. This CDR3 reads CASSQEGQGRGYTF. CDR3 nucleotide sequence: TGTGCCAGCAGCCAAGAGGGACAGGGTCGAGGCTACACCTTC.